Presented here are 18 T cell receptor beta chains from one specimen sequenced in a study of ipilimumab plus nivolumab after autologous stem cell transplantation. The table came from immunoSEQ multiplex PCR; TCRdb's copy has only in-frame clones and leaves some out. Among some 2,400 clones listed, more than 85% were seen once. Specimen: PBMCs, collected in a trial of ipilimumab plus nivolumab as post-transplant consolidation. The source is a male donor with primary mediastinal lymphoma.

The chain recombines TRBV30 with TRBJ1-1; 8 positions agree with TRBD1. V was pared by 3 bases and J by 4 bases, with 7 bases of the junction left unmatched. Germline CDR1 GTSNPN, CDR2 SVGIG (reference sequence). CDR3 size: 14 residues. In nucleotides, the CDR3 is TGTGCCTGGAGCCCCGGACAGGGCCGCACTGAAGCTTTCTTT. Protein sequence: CAWSPGQGRTEAFF.

The chain joins TRBV10-3 to TRBJ1-3; tentatively, D is TRBD1 (5 bases). V lost 0 bases to trimming and J lost 0 bases, with 9 bases between them. Germline-derived CDR1 and CDR2 are ENHRY and SYGVKD. This CDR3 comprises 16 residues. This CDR3 reads CAISESGGYSGNTIYF. CDR3 coding DNA: TGTGCCATCAGTGAGTCGGGGGGTTACTCTGGAAACACCATATATTTT.

This chain uses TRBV19 with TRBJ1-1; unclear D gene. Deletions cut 5 bases from V and 1 base from J, with 11 bases between. Germline V lookup: CDR1 LNHDA, CDR2 SQIVND (reference sequence). This CDR3 has 14 residues. For the CDR3, the DNA is TGTGCCAGTAGTCCCCTTGGAGGGAACACTGAAGCTTTCTTT. This sequence encodes CASSPLGGNTEAFF.

The chain combines TRBV11-2 with TRBJ2-2, with a possible D match to TRBD1 (5 bases). V was cut by 0 bases and J by 4 bases, with 9 bases left in between. The CDR3 runs 15 residues. CDR1 and CDR2 (germline): SGHAT, FQNNGV. The DNA for the CDR3 is TGTGCCAGCAGCTTAGATTTAACAGGCACCGGGGAGCTGTTTTTT. Its protein is CASSLDLTGTGELFF.

Written as DNA, the CDR3 is TGTGCCAGCAGCCAAGGGACTAGCGGGGGAGGACAAGAGACCCAGTACTTC. Protein: CASSQGTSGGGQETQYF. The chain links TRBV4-2 to TRBJ2-5; 13 positions agree with TRBD2. Germline lookup yields CDR1 LGHNA and CDR2 YNFKEQ. There are 17 residues in the CDR3. The V and J ends lost 1 base and 2 bases, in that order; junction bases with no gene match: 4.

This clone occurred once. The rearrangement links TRBV21-1 to TRBJ2-7; the table's D call, TRBD2, was not checked against the DNA. TRBV21-1 is shown as a pseudogene. The CDR3 has 17 amino acids. The CDR3 bases are TGTGCCAGCAGCAAATTTGGGGTAGCGGGAGAGCGCTACGAGCAGTACTTC. Residues: CASSKFGVAGERYEQYF.

The chain couples TRBV11-2 to TRBJ2-7; D possibly corresponds to TRBD1 (7 bases). Germline V gene sequence: CDR1 SGHAT, CDR2 FQNNGV. The V end lost 5 bases, the J end lost 1 base, and 24 bases lay between the germline ends. This CDR3 region has 18 residues. The CDR3 region is CASSPIRRGRRESYEQYF. CDR3 DNA sequence: TGTGCCAGCAGCCCTATCCGGAGGGGGCGAAGGGAGTCCTACGAGCAGTACTTC.

The chain carries TRBV10-2 and TRBJ1-1; unclear D gene. CDR3 size: 15 residues. Germline values: CDR1 WSHSY, CDR2 SAAADI. V was clipped by 3 bases and J by 3 bases, with 14 bases between them. The CDR3 DNA is TGCGCCAGCAGTGATATAGGGTTTCCTTACACTGAAGCTTTCTTT. Amino acid sequence: CASSDIGFPYTEAFF.

The CDR3 sequence: CATSRDGESVYYGYTF. CDR3 coding DNA: TGTGCCACCAGCAGAGATGGCGAAAGTGTTTACTATGGCTACACCTTC. The chain joins TRBV15 to TRBJ1-2; D is undetermined. Trimming took off 0 bases at V and 3 bases at J, with 14 bases between the two ends. Germline CDR1 LNHNV, CDR2 YYDKDF (reference sequence). This CDR3 is built from 16 residues.

CDR3: CASSSDRGAEAFF. CDR3 nucleotides: TGTGCCAGCAGTTCGGACAGGGGTGCTGAAGCTTTCTTT. The chain joins TRBV2 to TRBJ1-1; 9 bases line up with TRBD1. V lost 5 bases and J lost 6; bases outside the gene matches: 4. The CDR3 length is 13 residues. Germline V CDR1 and CDR2: SNHLY, FYNNEI. Drawing the rest from reference TRBV2 and TRBJ1-1, the complete variable domain is EPEVTQTPSHQVTQMGQEVILRCVPISNHLYFYWYRQILGQKVEFLVSFYNNEISEKSEIFDDQFSVERPDGSNFTLKIRSTKLEDSAMYFCASSSDRGAEAFFGQGTRLTVV.

The V call is TRBV19, the J call TRBJ2-2, with 8 bases aligning to TRBD1. V dropped 6 bases and J dropped 4; count of bases not matched to a gene: 4. CDR1 is LNHDA and CDR2 is SQIVND in the germline V gene (reference sequence). The CDR3 is 14 residues long. Written as DNA, the CDR3 is TGTGCCAGTAGCGGGACAGGCGTCACCGGGGAGCTGTTTTTT. It encodes CASSGTGVTGELFF.

The chain is built from TRBV29-1 and TRBJ1-5; D is undetermined. Germline lookup yields CDR1 SQVTM and CDR2 ANQGSEA. Trimming took off 5 bases at V and 2 bases at J, with 10 bases between the two ends. The CDR3 length is 13 residues. For the CDR3, the DNA is TGCAGCGTTTCGAGTTGGGGCAATCAGCCCCAGCATTTT. The encoded protein is CSVSSWGNQPQHF.

The chain has TRBV6-5 and TRBJ2-7, with D tentatively TRBD2 (5 bases). The CDR3 is 15 amino acids. Trimming took 0 bases from V and 2 from J, leaving 11 bases between them. Germline V gives CDR1 MNHEY, CDR2 SVGAGI. In DNA, the CDR3 is TGTGCCAGCAGTTACTCGAGCGGAGTGGCCTACGAGCAGTACTTC. Its translation is CASSYSSGVAYEQYF.

The rearrangement uses TRBV29-1 and TRBJ2-7; D remains unclear. The CDR3 runs to 13 residues. Germline loops: CDR1 SQVTM, CDR2 ANQGSEA. The germline V and J ends were trimmed by 0 bases and 9 bases, with 15 bases remaining between them. CDR3: CSVEDRPEGRQYF. Written as DNA, the CDR3 is TGCAGCGTTGAAGATCGGCCCGAAGGTCGGCAGTACTTC.

V gene TRBV4-1 combines with J gene TRBJ2-1; 11 bases are a match to TRBD2. V trimming: 0 bases; J trimming: 3 bases; junction bases outside the gene matches: 7. CDR1 and CDR2 (germline): MGHRA, YSYEKL. This CDR3 spans 18 amino acids. The CDR3 nucleotides are TGCGCCAGCAGCCAAGATAGGGGACTAGCGGAGGTCTACAATGAGCAGTTCTTC. Encoded protein: CASSQDRGLAEVYNEQFF.

This rearrangement joins TRBV4-1 to TRBJ2-3; weak D call: TRBD2 (6 bases). The CDR3 runs 10 residues. V was cut by 6 bases and J by 11 bases, with 9 bases left in between. In germline, CDR1 is MGHRA, CDR2 YSYEKL. This CDR3 reads CASRGDLQYF. DNA for the CDR3: TGCGCCAGCAGGGGGGACTTGCAGTATTTT.

J is TRBJ1-1 and V is TRBV19, with 7 bases lining up with TRBD1. The trim removed 7 bases at V and 1 base at J, leaving 9 bases unmatched. The CDR3 is 15 residues long. CDR1 LNHDA and CDR2 SQIVND come from the germline V gene (reference sequence). The CDR3, as DNA: TGTGCCAGTAAAATGGAGGGGGCGAGGAACACTGAAGCTTTCTTT. This gives the protein CASKMEGARNTEAFF.

The V call is TRBV27, the J call TRBJ1-2, with D tentatively TRBD1 (6 bases). Trimming left V 8 bases short and J 2 bases short, with 18 bases between. The length of the CDR3 is 15 residues. CDR1 is MNHEY, CDR2 SMNVEV, per germline (reference sequence). The CDR3 loop reads CASRPSGQYNYGYTF. In nucleotides, the CDR3 is TGTGCCAGCCGACCCAGCGGACAGTACAACTATGGCTACACCTTC.